This T cell receptor beta chain was found in a study of control samples from healthy donors and cancer patients. Assay used: immunoSEQ multiplex PCR; TCRdb lists only in-frame clones, some missing. The table shows some 120,000 clones, with approximately 94% occurring only once. V lost 5 bases to trimming and J lost 2 bases; unmatched junction nucleotides: 9. Germline assignment: CDR1 SGHAT and CDR2 FQNNGV. This CDR3 has 16 amino acids. Input material: PBMCs. The TCR comes from a man in his fifties or sixties with head and neck cancer. The V and J genes are TRBV11-2 and TRBJ2-3, with 8 bases lining up with TRBD2. This CDR3 reads CASSRTSPSLTDTQYF. CDR3 sequence (DNA): TGTGCCAGCAGCAGGACTAGCCCTTCCCTCACAGATACGCAGTATTTT. The full variable domain, rest sourced from reference TRBV11-2 and TRBJ2-3, is EAGVAQSPRYKIIEKRQSVAFWCNPISGHATLYWYQQILGQGPKLLIQFQNNGVVDDSQLPKDRFSAERLKGVDSTLKIQPAKLEDSAVYLCASSRTSPSLTDTQYFGPGTRLTVL.